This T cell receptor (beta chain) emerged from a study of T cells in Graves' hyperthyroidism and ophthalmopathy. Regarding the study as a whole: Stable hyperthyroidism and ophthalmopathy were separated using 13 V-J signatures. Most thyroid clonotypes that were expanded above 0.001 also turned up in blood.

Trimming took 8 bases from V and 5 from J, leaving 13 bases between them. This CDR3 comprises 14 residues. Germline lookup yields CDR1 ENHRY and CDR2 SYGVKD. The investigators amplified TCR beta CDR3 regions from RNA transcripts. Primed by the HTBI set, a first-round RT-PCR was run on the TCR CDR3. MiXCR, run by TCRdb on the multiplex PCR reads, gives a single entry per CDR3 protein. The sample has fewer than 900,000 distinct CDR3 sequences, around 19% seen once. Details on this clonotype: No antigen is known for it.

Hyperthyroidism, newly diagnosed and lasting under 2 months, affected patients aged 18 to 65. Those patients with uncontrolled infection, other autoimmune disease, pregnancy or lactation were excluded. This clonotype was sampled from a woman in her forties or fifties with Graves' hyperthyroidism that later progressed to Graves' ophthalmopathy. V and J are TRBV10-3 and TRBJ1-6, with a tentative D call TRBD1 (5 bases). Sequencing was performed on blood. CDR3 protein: CAIHGGRDNSPLHF. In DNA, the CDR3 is TGTGCCATCCACGGTGGCAGGGATAATTCACCCCTCCACTTT.